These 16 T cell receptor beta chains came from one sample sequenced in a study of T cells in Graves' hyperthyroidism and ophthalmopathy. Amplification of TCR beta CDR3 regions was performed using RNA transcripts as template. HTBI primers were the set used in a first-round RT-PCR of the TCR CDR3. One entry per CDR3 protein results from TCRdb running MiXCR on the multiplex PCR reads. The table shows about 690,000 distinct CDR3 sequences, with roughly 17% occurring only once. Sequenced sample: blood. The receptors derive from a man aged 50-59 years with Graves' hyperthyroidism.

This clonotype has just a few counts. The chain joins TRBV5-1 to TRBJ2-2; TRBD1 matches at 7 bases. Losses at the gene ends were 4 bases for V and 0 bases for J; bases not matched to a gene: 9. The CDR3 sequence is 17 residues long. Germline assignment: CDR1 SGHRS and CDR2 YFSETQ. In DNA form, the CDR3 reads TGCGCCAGCAGCCTACCTCGACAGGGCGCGAACACCGGGGAGCTGTTTTTT. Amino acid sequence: CASSLPRQGANTGELFF.

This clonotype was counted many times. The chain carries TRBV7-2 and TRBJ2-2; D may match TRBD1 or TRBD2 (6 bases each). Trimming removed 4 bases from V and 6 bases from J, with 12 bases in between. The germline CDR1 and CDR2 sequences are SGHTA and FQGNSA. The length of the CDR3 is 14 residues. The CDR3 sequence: CASSSRRGAGELFF. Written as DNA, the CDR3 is TGTGCCAGCAGCTCCCGGAGGGGGGCCGGGGAGCTGTTTTTT.

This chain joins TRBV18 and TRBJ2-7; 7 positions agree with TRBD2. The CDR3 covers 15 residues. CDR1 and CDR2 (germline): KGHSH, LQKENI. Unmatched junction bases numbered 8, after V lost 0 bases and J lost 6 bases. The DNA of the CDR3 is TGTGCCAGCTCACCACCGGCGGCGGGAGTCGGCGAGCAGTACTTC. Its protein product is CASSPPAAGVGEQYF.

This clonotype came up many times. The CDR3, as DNA: TGCGCCAGCAGCTTGGAGGGACGGGATGAGCAGTTCTTC. Its protein is CASSLEGRDEQFF. This rearrangement joins TRBV5-1 to TRBJ2-1, with D perhaps given as TRBD1 or TRBD2 (5 bases each). V gave up 0 bases and J gave up 8 bases, with 9 bases separating them. This CDR3 has 13 residues. Germline V gene data show CDR1 as SGHRS and CDR2 as YFSETQ.

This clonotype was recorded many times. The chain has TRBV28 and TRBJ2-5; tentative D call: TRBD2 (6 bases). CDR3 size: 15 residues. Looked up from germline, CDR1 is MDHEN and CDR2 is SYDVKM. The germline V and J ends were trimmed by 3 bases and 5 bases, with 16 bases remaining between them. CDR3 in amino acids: CASSFQGLLWETQYF. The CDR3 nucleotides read TGTGCCAGCAGTTTCCAGGGACTCCTATGGGAGACCCAGTACTTC.

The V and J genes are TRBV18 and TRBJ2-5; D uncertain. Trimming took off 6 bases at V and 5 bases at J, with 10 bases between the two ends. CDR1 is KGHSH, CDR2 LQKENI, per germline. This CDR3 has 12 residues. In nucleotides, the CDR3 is TGTGCCAGCTCCCGGCAACGTGAGACCCAGTACTTC. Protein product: CASSRQRETQYF.

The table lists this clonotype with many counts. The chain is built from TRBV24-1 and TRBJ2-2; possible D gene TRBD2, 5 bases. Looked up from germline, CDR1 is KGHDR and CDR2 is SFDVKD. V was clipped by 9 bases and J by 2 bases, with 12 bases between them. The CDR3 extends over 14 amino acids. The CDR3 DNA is TGTGCCACCCAAGACCGGGGAAACACCGGGGAGCTGTTTTTT. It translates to CATQDRGNTGELFF.

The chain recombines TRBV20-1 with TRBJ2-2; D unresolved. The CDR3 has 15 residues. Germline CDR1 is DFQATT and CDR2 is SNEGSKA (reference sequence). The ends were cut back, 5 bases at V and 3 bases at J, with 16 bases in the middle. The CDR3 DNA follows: TGCAGTGCTCGGCCCCGGCAGTTGGACACCGGGGAGCTGTTTTTT. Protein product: CSARPRQLDTGELFF.

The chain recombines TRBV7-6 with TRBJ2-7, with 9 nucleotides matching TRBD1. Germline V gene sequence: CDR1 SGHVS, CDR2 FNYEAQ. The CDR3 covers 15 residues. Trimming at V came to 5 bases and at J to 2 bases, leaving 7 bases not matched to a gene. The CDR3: CASSGGGQGPYEQYF. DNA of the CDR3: TGTGCCAGCAGCGGAGGGGGACAGGGTCCCTACGAGCAGTACTTC.

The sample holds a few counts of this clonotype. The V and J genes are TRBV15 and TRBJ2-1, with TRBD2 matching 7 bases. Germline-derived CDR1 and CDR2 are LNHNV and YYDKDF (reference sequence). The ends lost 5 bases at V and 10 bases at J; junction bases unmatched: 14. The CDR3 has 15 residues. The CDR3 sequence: CATSLFREVMMEQFF. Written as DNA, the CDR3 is TGTGCCACCAGCCTGTTTCGGGAGGTTATGATGGAGCAGTTCTTC. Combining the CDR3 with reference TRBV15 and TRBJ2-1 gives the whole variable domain DAMVIQNPRYQVTQFGKPVTLSCSQTLNHNVMYWYQQKSSQAPKLLFHYYDKDFNNEADTPDNFQSRRPNTSFCFLDIRSPGLGDTAMYLCATSLFREVMMEQFFGPGTRLTVL.

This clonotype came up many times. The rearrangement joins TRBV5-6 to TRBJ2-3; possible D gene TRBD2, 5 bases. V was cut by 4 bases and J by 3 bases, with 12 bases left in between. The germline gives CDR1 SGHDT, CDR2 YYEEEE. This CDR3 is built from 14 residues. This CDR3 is CASSLGVGTDTQYF. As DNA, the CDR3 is TGTGCCAGCAGCCTCGGGGTCGGGACAGATACGCAGTATTTT. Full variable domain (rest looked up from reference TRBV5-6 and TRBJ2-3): DAGVTQSPTHLIKTRGQQVTLRCSPKSGHDTVSWYQQALGQGPQFIFQYYEEEERQRGNFPDRFSGHQFPNYSSELNVNALLLGDSALYLCASSLGVGTDTQYFGPGTRLTVL.

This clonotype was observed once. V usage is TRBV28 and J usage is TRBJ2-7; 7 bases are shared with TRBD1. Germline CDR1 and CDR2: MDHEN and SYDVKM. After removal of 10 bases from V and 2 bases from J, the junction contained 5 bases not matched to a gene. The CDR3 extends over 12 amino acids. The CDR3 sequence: CATRQGPYEQYF. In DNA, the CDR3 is TGTGCCACCCGACAGGGTCCCTACGAGCAGTACTTC. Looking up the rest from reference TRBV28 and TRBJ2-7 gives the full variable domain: DVKVTQSSRYLVKRTGEKVFLECVQDMDHENMFWYRQDPGLGLRLIYFSYDVKMKEKGDIPEGYSVSREKKERFSLILESASTNQTSMYLCATRQGPYEQYFGPGTRLTVT.

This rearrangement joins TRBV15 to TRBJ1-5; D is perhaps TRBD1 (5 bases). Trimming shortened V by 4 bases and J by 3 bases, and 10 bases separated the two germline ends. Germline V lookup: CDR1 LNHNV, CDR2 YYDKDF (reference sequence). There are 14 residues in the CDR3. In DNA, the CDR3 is TGTGCCACCAGCACGGGACCGCTCAATCAGCCCCAGCATTTT. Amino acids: CATSTGPLNQPQHF.

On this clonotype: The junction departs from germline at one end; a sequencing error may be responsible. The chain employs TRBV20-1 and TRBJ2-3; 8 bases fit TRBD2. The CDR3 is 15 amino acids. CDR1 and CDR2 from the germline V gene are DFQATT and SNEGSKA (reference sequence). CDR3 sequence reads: CSARTPRTSTDTKYF. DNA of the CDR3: TGCAGTGCTAGGACCCCGAGGACTAGCACAGATACGAAGTATTTT.

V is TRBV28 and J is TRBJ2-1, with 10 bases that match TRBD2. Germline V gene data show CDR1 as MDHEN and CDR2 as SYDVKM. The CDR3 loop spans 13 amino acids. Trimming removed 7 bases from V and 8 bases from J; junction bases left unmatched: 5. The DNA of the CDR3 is TGTGCCAGCACCAGGACTAGCGGTCATGAGCAGTTCTTC. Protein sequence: CASTRTSGHEQFF. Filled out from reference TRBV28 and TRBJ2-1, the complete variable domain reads DVKVTQSSRYLVKRTGEKVFLECVQDMDHENMFWYRQDPGLGLRLIYFSYDVKMKEKGDIPEGYSVSREKKERFSLILESASTNQTSMYLCASTRTSGHEQFFGPGTRLTVL.

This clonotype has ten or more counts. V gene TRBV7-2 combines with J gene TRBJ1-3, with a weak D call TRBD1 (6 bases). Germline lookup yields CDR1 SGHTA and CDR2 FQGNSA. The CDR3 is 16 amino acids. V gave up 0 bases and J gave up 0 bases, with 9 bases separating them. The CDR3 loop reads CASSLAGTTSGNTIYF. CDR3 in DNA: TGTGCCAGCAGCTTAGCCGGGACAACCTCTGGAAACACCATATATTTT.